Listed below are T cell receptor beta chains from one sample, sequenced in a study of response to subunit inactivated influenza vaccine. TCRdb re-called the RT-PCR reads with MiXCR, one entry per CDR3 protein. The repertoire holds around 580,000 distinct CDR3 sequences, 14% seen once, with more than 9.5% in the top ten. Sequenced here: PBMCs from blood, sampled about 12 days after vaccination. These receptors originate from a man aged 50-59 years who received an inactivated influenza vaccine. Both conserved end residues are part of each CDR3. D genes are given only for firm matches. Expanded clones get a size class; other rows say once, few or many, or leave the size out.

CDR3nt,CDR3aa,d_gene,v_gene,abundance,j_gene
TGTGCCAGCAGCCTCGAAGGGACGTCGGCAACTAATGAAAAACTGTTTTTT,CASSLEGTSATNEKLFF,NA,TRBV7-8,many,TRBJ1-4
TGCAGTGCTAGACTCGGAGAGTTCAATTCACCCCTCCACTTT,CSARLGEFNSPLHF,NA,TRBV20-1,NA,TRBJ1-6
TGTGCCAGCAGCTTAGATGCGGAGGGGGCGAACTATGGCTACACCTTC,CASSLDAEGANYGYTF,TRBD1,TRBV7-6,NA,TRBJ1-2
TGTGCCAGCAGCAGTACCGGGACAGGCTTTCGGGAGACCCAGTACTTC,CASSSTGTGFRETQYF,TRBD1,TRBV7-9,few,TRBJ2-5
TGTGCCAGCAGGTCAGTTTTCTACGAGCAGTACTTC,CASRSVFYEQYF,NA,TRBV2,NA,TRBJ2-7
TGTGCCAGCAGTTTTGGGATAAATGGCTACACCTTC,CASSFGINGYTF,NA,TRBV12-3/TRBV12-4,NA,TRBJ1-2
TGTGCCAGCAGCTTAGCCGGGACTCTAAGCACTGAAGCTTTCTTT,CASSLAGTLSTEAFF,NA,TRBV7-9,NA,TRBJ1-1
TGCATCCCGACAGAGTATGAAGCTTTCTTT,CIPTEYEAFF,NA,TRBV20-1,few,TRBJ1-1
TGCAGTGCTACTAAGGGACTAGCGATGATAGATACGCAGTATTTT,CSATKGLAMIDTQYF,TRBD2,TRBV20-1,NA,TRBJ2-3
TGTGCCAGCAGCTTAACGGCCCAGGGGGGCACTGAAGCTTTCTTT,CASSLTAQGGTEAFF,TRBD1,TRBV7-3,NA,TRBJ1-1
TGTGCCACCAGCGGTTTGGAGTCTTGGGAGGGATACAATGAGCAGTTCTTC,CATSGLESWEGYNEQFF,TRBD2,TRBV15,NA,TRBJ2-1
TGTGCCAGCAGTTTAGGATGGGGGGGTGCAGTCACCGGGGAGCTGTTTTTT,CASSLGWGGAVTGELFF,TRBD2,TRBV12-3/TRBV12-4,NA,TRBJ2-2
TGCGCCAGCAGCCCCCGAGTAGCGGGGCCCTACGAGCAGTACTTC,CASSPRVAGPYEQYF,TRBD2,TRBV4-3,few,TRBJ2-7
TGCAGCGTTCGGACTAGCAAGAGTGCAGATACGCAGTATTTT,CSVRTSKSADTQYF,TRBD2,TRBV29-1,many,TRBJ2-3
TGTGCCACCAGCAGAGAGGGGTACAGCATGAACACTGAAGCTTTCTTT,CATSREGYSMNTEAFF,NA,TRBV15,few,TRBJ1-1
TGTGCCAGCAGTTACTCGACGACGCTAGCGGGAAGTTCCTACGAGCAGTACTTC,CASSYSTTLAGSSYEQYF,TRBD2,TRBV6-2/TRBV6-3,NA,TRBJ2-7
TGTGCCAGCAGTTTATATAGCACGGATTATGGCTACACCTTC,CASSLYSTDYGYTF,NA,TRBV12-3/TRBV12-4,once,TRBJ1-2
TGCGCCAGCAGCATGGGGGGGGGACAGCCCCAGCATTTT,CASSMGGGQPQHF,NA,TRBV5-1,NA,TRBJ1-5
TGCGCCAGCAGTGGGACCGGGATGTCCTACGAGCAGTACTTC,CASSGTGMSYEQYF,NA,TRBV5-1,NA,TRBJ2-7
TGTGCCAGCAGTTTGGAGGTCTCCTACAATGAGCAGTTCTTC,CASSLEVSYNEQFF,NA,TRBV6-2/TRBV6-3,few,TRBJ2-1
TGCAGTGCTAGAAGGCCGGACCCGCAAGCGGCCGGGGAGCTGTTTTTT,CSARRPDPQAAGELFF,NA,TRBV20-1,once,TRBJ2-2
TGCGCCAGCAGCTTGGGTTCAGATAAAGAGACCCAGTACTTC,CASSLGSDKETQYF,NA,TRBV5-1,many,TRBJ2-5
TGTGCCAGCAGCACCCGACGGGACACCTCCTACGAGCAGTACTTC,CASSTRRDTSYEQYF,NA,TRBV7-8,NA,TRBJ2-7
TGTGCCAGCAGCCTCCAAAGTGGCTCCTACAATGAGCAGTTCTTC,CASSLQSGSYNEQFF,NA,TRBV7-2,NA,TRBJ2-1
TGTGCCACCAGCAGAGGAGGCGACAGGGGGCACAATCAGCCCCAGCATTTT,CATSRGGDRGHNQPQHF,TRBD1,TRBV15,many,TRBJ1-5
TGTGCCAGCAGCTTAGTCGGGACAATAAACACCGGGGAGCTGTTTTTT,CASSLVGTINTGELFF,NA,TRBV5-6,few,TRBJ2-2
TGTGCCAGCACTAGTGGTGGGCCCCAGCATTTT,CASTSGGPQHF,NA,TRBV6-2/TRBV6-3,NA,TRBJ1-5
TGTGCCAGCAGCTTAGGTCGGGCCATTGAGCAGTACTTC,CASSLGRAIEQYF,NA,TRBV7-8,few,TRBJ2-7
TGCAGTGCTAGTCCCGGACTAGCGGGAAACAATGAGCAGTTCTTC,CSASPGLAGNNEQFF,TRBD2,TRBV20-1,NA,TRBJ2-1
TGTGCCAGCAGTCCTCTAGCGGGAAGCTACGAGCAGTACTTC,CASSPLAGSYEQYF,TRBD2,TRBV12-3/TRBV12-4,many,TRBJ2-7
TGTGCCAGCAGTTCCCTCCAGCGGGGGGGCACAGATACGCAGTATTTT,CASSSLQRGGTDTQYF,TRBD2,TRBV28,many,TRBJ2-3
TGTGCCAGCAGTTACTCGACCCACCTTATAGGGGCGCTTGGGCAGCCCCAGCATTTT,CASSYSTHLIGALGQPQHF,NA,TRBV6-2/TRBV6-3,few,TRBJ1-5
TGTGCCAGCGGCCCGGGAGACTTTGGGGAAAAACTGTTTTTT,CASGPGDFGEKLFF,NA,TRBV5-5,few,TRBJ1-4
TGTGCCAGCAGGGGACTAGCGGGAGTCGGGCAAGAGACCCAGTACTTC,CASRGLAGVGQETQYF,TRBD2,TRBV2,NA,TRBJ2-5
TGCGCCAGCAGCAAAACAGGGACTGGGGAGCTGTTTTTT,CASSKTGTGELFF,NA,TRBV5-1,few,TRBJ2-2
TGCGCCAGCAGCTTGCGTGGGGGCTCCTCCTCCTACAATGAGCAGTTCTTC,CASSLRGGSSSYNEQFF,NA,TRBV5-1,few,TRBJ2-1